This TCR beta chain stems from a study of human T cells and chemical hapten exposure. V was shortened by 8 bases and J by 1 base, with 23 bases between the two germline ends. Germline lookup yields CDR1 SGHTA and CDR2 FQGNSA. CDR3 size: 17 residues. The time point is: patch test 3, about 24 weeks after DPC sensitization. Treatment defined: therapeutic diphenylcyclopropenone sensitization with weekly scalp DPC. This clonotype showed up just once. In TCRdb, the RACE reads were re-called with MiXCR into one record per CDR3 protein. The sample lists 90,000 to 110,000 distinct CDR3 sequences, 34% occurring once.

This receptor was obtained from a man aged 35 to 55 with alopecia areata. Some clones in this sample may be carry-over from other donors' samples. The sequenced sample was whole blood, obtained in connection with sensitization to the hapten diphenylcyclopropenone (DPC). The chain carries TRBV7-2 and TRBJ2-5; D may be TRBD1 (5 bases). The CDR3 reads CASGQGHLIRPQETQYF. The CDR3 DNA is TGTGCCAGCGGGCAGGGCCACCTCATCCGCCCCCAAGAGACCCAGTACTTC.